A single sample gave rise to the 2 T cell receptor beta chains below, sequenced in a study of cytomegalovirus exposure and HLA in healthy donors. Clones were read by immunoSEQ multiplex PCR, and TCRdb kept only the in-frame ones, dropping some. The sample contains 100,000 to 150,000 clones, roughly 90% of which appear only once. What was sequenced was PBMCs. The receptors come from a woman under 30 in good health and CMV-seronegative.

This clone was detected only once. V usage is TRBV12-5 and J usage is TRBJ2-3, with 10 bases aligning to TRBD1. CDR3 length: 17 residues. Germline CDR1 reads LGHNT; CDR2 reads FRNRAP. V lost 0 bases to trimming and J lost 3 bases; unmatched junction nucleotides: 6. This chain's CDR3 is CASGLVLGTGETDTQYF. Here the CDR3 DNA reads TGTGCTAGTGGTTTGGTACTAGGGACAGGGGAGACAGATACGCAGTATTTT.

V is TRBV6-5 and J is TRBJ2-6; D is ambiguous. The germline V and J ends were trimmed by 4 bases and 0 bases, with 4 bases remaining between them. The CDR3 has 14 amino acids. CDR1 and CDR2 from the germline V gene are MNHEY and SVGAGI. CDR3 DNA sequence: TGTGCCAGCAGTTCGTACTCTGGGGCCAACGTCCTGACTTTC. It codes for CASSSYSGANVLTF.